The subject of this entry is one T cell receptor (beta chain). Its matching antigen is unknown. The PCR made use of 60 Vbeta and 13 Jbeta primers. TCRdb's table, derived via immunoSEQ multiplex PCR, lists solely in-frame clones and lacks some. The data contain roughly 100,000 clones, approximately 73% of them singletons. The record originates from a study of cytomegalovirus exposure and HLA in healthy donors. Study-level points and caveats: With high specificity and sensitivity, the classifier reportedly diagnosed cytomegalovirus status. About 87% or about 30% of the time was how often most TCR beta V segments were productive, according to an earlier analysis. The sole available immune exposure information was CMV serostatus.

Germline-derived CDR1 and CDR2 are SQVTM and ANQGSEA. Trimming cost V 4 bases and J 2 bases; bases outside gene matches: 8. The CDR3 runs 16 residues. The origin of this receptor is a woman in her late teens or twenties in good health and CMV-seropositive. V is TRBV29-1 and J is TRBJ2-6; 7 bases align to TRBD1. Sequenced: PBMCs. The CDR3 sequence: CSVVRQGEPGANVLTF. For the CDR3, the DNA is TGCAGCGTTGTAAGACAGGGAGAACCTGGGGCCAACGTCCTGACTTTC.